What follows describes a single T cell receptor beta chain. Its antigen is undetermined. The data stem from a study of cytomegalovirus exposure and HLA in healthy donors. Regarding the study as a whole: In a later analysis, TCR beta V- and J-gene trimming showed a link to a missense DCLRE1C variant.

The CDR3 has 16 amino acids. The J segment lost 2 bases and the V segment lost 4 bases, leaving 6 bases of the junction unmatched. Germline V lookup: CDR1 SGHRS, CDR2 YFSETQ. This PCR relied on a set of 60 Vbeta primers and 13 Jbeta primers. Profiled with immunoSEQ multiplex PCR; TCRdb holds only in-frame clones, not every one. Of 220,000 or so clones in the sample, approximately 80% were seen once. This TCR was sampled from a male donor in good health and CMV-seronegative. Sample: PBMCs. The chain joins TRBV5-1 to TRBJ2-1; TRBD2 matches 10 bases. CDR3 coding DNA: TGCGCCAGCAGCCGGACTAGCGGAGCCACCTACAATGAGCAGTTCTTC. Residues: CASSRTSGATYNEQFF.